This is a list of T cell receptor beta chains from one sample in a study of OX40 agonist ivuxolimab in advanced cancers. Here immunoSEQ multiplex PCR was the method, and the copy in TCRdb shows in-frame clones only, minus some. The sample carries some 86,000 clones, less than 95% recorded once. The sample in question was CD4+ or CD8+ T cells sorted from blood, obtained in a trial of the OX40 agonist ivuxolimab. These receptors originate from an adult with an advanced solid tumor such as melanoma, head and neck, liver or kidney cancer. CDR3s include the opening cysteine and the closing phenylalanine or tryptophan. The D gene is left open where the match is weak. Size values are once, few and many counts, or a class for expanded clones, and some rows have none.

D	V	J	length	size	CDR3
TRBD1	TRBV7-2	TRBJ1-3	16	.	CASSAGQGATGNTIYF
.	TRBV5-1	TRBJ1-6	16	.	CASSSTGSSYNSPLHF
.	TRBV5-1	TRBJ1-2	13	.	CASSLIGGSGYTF
TRBD1	TRBV10-3	TRBJ2-1	15	.	CAISSGTGIYNEQFF
.	TRBV4-2	TRBJ1-4	14	.	CASSPEQGREKLFF
.	TRBV10-2	TRBJ1-5	14	.	CASKAWGGDQPQHF
.	TRBV9	TRBJ2-5	15	.	CASSAMSGVADVQYF
TRBD1	TRBV19	TRBJ2-5	14	.	CASSTRGLLETQYF
.	TRBV7-8	TRBJ2-3	15	.	CASSYSGTPPGTQYF
.	TRBV19	TRBJ1-4	15	.	CATSGGGQTNEKLFF
TRBD1	TRBV5-5	TRBJ1-1	18	.	CASSPRQGREVIDTEAFF
TRBD1	TRBV5-4	TRBJ2-5	14	.	CASSFDRGGKTQYF
.	TRBV6-5	TRBJ1-1	14	.	CASSTGGLGAEAFF
.	TRBV21-1	TRBJ1-1	12	once	CARGRDEAEAFF
.	TRBV5-1	TRBJ2-2	15	.	CASSLATVNTGELFF
.	TRBV30	TRBJ2-5	15	once	CAWSVNWGQKETQYF
.	TRBV28	TRBJ1-6	16	once	CASRVRGSSYNSPLHF
.	TRBV10-1	TRBJ2-5	14	.	CASSSGGQQETQYF
TRBD2	TRBV6-6	TRBJ2-2	13	once	CASGRGNTGELFF
TRBD1	TRBV14	TRBJ1-2	16	.	CASSQARDREGYGYTF
TRBD2	TRBV7-2	TRBJ2-7	15	.	CASSSEAGLENEQYF
.	TRBV7-9	TRBJ1-4	17	.	CASSSVPRGQRIEKLFF
.	TRBV5-6	TRBJ1-2	15	.	CASSSQPTVVYGYTF
TRBD2	TRBV5-1	TRBJ2-5	13	.	CASSSGLEETQYF
.	TRBV10-3	TRBJ1-2	14	few	CAISKIGMNYGYTF
.	TRBV28	TRBJ1-2	13	.	CASKLETWHGYTF
TRBD1	TRBV11-3	TRBJ1-3	15	few	CASSQGQGSGNTIYF
TRBD2	TRBV11-3	TRBJ2-5	19	.	CASSLDPRLSGSDEETQYF
.	TRBV29-1	TRBJ1-3	13	.	CSVELTGRDTIYF
.	TRBV18	TRBJ1-3	13	.	CASSRSGGNTIYF
.	TRBV14	TRBJ1-4	15	.	CASSQETGGLEKLFF
.	TRBV12-5	TRBJ2-2	15	.	CASGLTAANTGELFF
.	TRBV7-2	TRBJ2-5	15	.	CASSLAGAYQETQYF
TRBD1	TRBV13	TRBJ1-1	15	.	CASSPRTGEGTEAFF
.	TRBV28	TRBJ2-3	13	.	CASSFRGADTQYF
TRBD2	TRBV15	TRBJ2-3	18	.	CATSRDGILAGGGDTQYF
.	TRBV7-2	TRBJ1-2	15	.	CASSLAQEPFGGYTF
.	TRBV19	TRBJ1-5	14	.	CASSISGSNQPQHF
TRBD2	TRBV5-8	TRBJ2-1	15	.	CASSLNGGSYNEQFF
.	TRBV28	TRBJ1-2	14	.	CASSSPQGSYGYTF
TRBD2	TRBV7-2	TRBJ2-2	17	.	CASSTGGLAGWLGELFF
.	TRBV6-5	TRBJ1-5	14	.	CASSRTVASQPQHF